This TCR beta chain was sequenced for a study of blood T cell repertoires in COVID-19. Across the whole study: Both acute and convalescent COVID-19 samples were obtained from the United States, Italy and Spain. T cells, B-cell-depleted T cells, or PBMCs supplied cDNA or gDNA.

In the authors' workflow: The authors estimated nucleated cell counts from reference gene primer amplification. Libraries were prepared by immunoSEQ multiplex PCR; TCRdb keeps only in-frame clonotypes and omits some of them. V, J and clone size derive from that table, while D and trimming were established from the DNA sequence. The table lists 200,000 to 250,000 clones, roughly nine tenths of them singletons. Participants were aged roughly 18 to 89 years, lived in about 26 US areas, and enrolled virtually. The V end lost 4 bases, the J end lost 4 bases, and 20 bases lay between the germline ends. Germline V gene data show CDR1 as MDHEN and CDR2 as SYDVKM. This CDR3 is built from 16 residues.

This rearrangement joins TRBV28 to TRBJ2-7, with a tentative D call TRBD2 (6 bases). Source material: PBMCs or T cells enriched from blood (not recorded which). This clonotype was obtained from a woman between 18 and 30 years old in a cohort exposed to, infected with or recovered from COVID-19 (not recorded which). The CDR3 DNA sequence: TGTGCCAGCAGTTCCCCCATAAAGGGCGGGGTTTACGAGCAGTACTTC. Protein product: CASSSPIKGGVYEQYF.